This T cell receptor beta chain was observed in a study of OX40 agonist ivuxolimab in advanced cancers. Overall study context: Patients received ivuxolimab, an agonistic anti-OX40 (CD134) antibody. Patients undergoing dose escalation presented with hepatocellular carcinoma, melanoma, renal cell or head and neck cancer.

Clones were read by immunoSEQ multiplex PCR, and TCRdb kept only the in-frame ones, dropping some. This repertoire shows 90,000 to 100,000 clones, roughly nine tenths found once; its top ten account for about 0.82%. Germline CDR1 SGHRS, CDR2 YFSETQ. This CDR3 is 13 amino acids long. The germline V and J ends were trimmed by 0 bases and 8 bases, with 11 bases remaining between them. The study's findings and limits: Partial responders dosed at 0.1-3.0 mg/kg displayed clonal expansion ranking among the lowest.

With regard to this clone: The target antigen is unknown.

This sample comprised CD4+ or CD8+ T cells sorted from blood, obtained in a trial of the OX40 agonist ivuxolimab. This chain joins TRBV5-1 and TRBJ1-2, with unresolved D. The TCR was taken from an adult with an advanced solid tumor such as melanoma, head and neck, liver or kidney cancer. This CDR3 reads CASSLGRERGYTF. The CDR3 region has the DNA TGCGCCAGCAGCTTGGGACGTGAAAGGGGCTACACCTTC.